The 11 T cell receptor beta chains listed next were all sequenced from one sample in a study of shared clonotypes between healthy human individuals. Profiled with immunoSEQ multiplex PCR; TCRdb holds only in-frame clones, not every one. Found here are approximately 980,000 clones, 76% of them singletons; the top ten hold approximately 1.5%. The sequencing input was memory CD4+ T cells sorted from blood. Regarding subset: CD45RA-negative fraction. The receptors were gathered from a man between 18 and 35 years old in good health.

The gene calls are TRBV18 and TRBJ2-7; the match to TRBD1 covers 7 bases. With V trimmed by 6 bases and J by 5 bases, 7 bases remained unmatched. This CDR3 region has 13 residues. Germline values: CDR1 KGHSH, CDR2 LQKENI. CDR3 coding DNA: TGTGCCAGCTCGCAGGGACAGCTCCACGAGCAGTACTTC. It translates to CASSQGQLHEQYF.

This rearrangement joins TRBV25-1 to TRBJ2-5, with TRBD2 matching over 9 bases. The CDR3 is 14 amino acids. Per the germline V gene, CDR1 is MGHDK and CDR2 is SYGVNS. Losses at the gene ends were 6 bases for V and 0 bases for J; bases not matched to a gene: 2. Here the CDR3 reads CASSLAGDQETQYF. For the CDR3, the DNA is TGTGCCAGCAGCTTAGCGGGGGACCAAGAGACCCAGTACTTC.

This clone was seen a handful of times. The chain recombines TRBV30 with TRBJ1-1; tentative D call: TRBD1 (5 bases). With 4 bases removed from V and 6 bases from J, the gap between germline ends came to 18 bases. This CDR3 contains 14 residues. The germline V gene has CDR1 GTSNPN and CDR2 SVGIG (reference sequence). CDR3 nucleotides: TGTGCCTGGACTTCCTGGGGCGGGTCGGCTGAAGCTTTCTTT. Its translation is CAWTSWGGSAEAFF.

With regard to this clone: Other DNA sequences within the sample encode an identical CDR3. The gene calls are TRBV15 and TRBJ1-3; possibly TRBD1 for D (5 bases). Germline CDR1 LNHNV, CDR2 YYDKDF (reference sequence). The ends were cut back, 4 bases at V and 2 bases at J, with 9 bases in the middle. The CDR3 is 14 amino acids. CDR3 DNA sequence: TGTGCCACCAGCACGGGGGGAACTGGAAACACCATATATTTT. Its protein is CATSTGGTGNTIYF.

The chain employs TRBV4-1 and TRBJ1-2; perhaps TRBD1 as D (5 bases). V lost 2 bases and J 2 bases, leaving 12 bases between the germline ends. Per the germline V gene, CDR1 is MGHRA and CDR2 is YSYEKL. The CDR3 loop spans 15 amino acids. This chain's CDR3 is CASSQQGGANYGYTF. For the CDR3, the DNA is TGCGCCAGCAGCCAACAGGGTGGCGCGAACTATGGCTACACCTTC.

The CDR3 nucleotides are TGTGCCAGCAGCGTAGACGGGAGGGGCTCCTACAATGAGCAGTTCTTC. Its protein is CASSVDGRGSYNEQFF. The J gene is TRBJ2-1, the V gene TRBV9; TRBD2 agrees at 8 bases. The CDR3 loop spans 16 amino acids. V shed 0 bases and J 0 bases; nucleotides not matched to a gene: 2. The germline V gene encodes CDR1 SGDLS and CDR2 YYNGEE. The variable domain in full, completed from reference TRBV9 and TRBJ2-1, reads DSGVTQTPKHLITATGQRVTLRCSPRSGDLSVYWYQQSLDQGLQFLIQYYNGEERAKGNILERFSAQQFPDLHSELNLSSLELGDSALYFCASSVDGRGSYNEQFFGPGTRLTVL.

This clone was picked up one time. The rearrangement joins TRBV4-1 to TRBJ2-1; the match to TRBD2 covers 9 bases. Germline V CDR1 and CDR2: MGHRA, YSYEKL. CDR3 length: 15 residues. Trimming took 4 bases from V and 4 from J; bases not matched to a gene: 5. CDR3 coding DNA: TGCGCCAGCAGCCGAAGCGGGGGGTCATACAATGAGCAGTTCTTC. It yields the protein CASSRSGGSYNEQFF.

This chain joins TRBV25-1 and TRBJ2-7; TRBD1 matches 7 bases. The junction had 6 bases not matched to a gene; V was cut back by 4 bases and J by 6 bases. Germline CDR1 and CDR2: MGHDK and SYGVNS. The CDR3 contains 13 residues. The CDR3 DNA follows: TGTGCCAGCAGTGGACAGGGTGGAAGCGAGCAGTACTTC. This gives the protein CASSGQGGSEQYF.

The chain combines TRBV4-3 with TRBJ2-1; 13 nucleotides line up with TRBD2. The CDR3 spans 17 residues. Trimming cost V 0 bases and J 9 bases; bases outside gene matches: 8. Looked up from germline, CDR1 is LGHNA and CDR2 is YSLEER. DNA of the CDR3: TGCGCCAGCAGCCAAGATATTACTAGCGGGGGGGGAGGTGAGCAGTTCTTC. Translation: CASSQDITSGGGGEQFF.

The chain carries TRBV27 and TRBJ2-1, with 9 nucleotides matching TRBD1. The J segment lost 11 bases and the V segment lost 4 bases, leaving 9 bases of the junction unmatched. This CDR3 comprises 14 residues. Looked up from germline, CDR1 is MNHEY and CDR2 is SMNVEV (reference sequence). CDR3 in amino acids: CASSYGQGRTKQFF. CDR3 bases: TGTGCCAGCAGTTATGGACAGGGGAGGACTAAGCAGTTCTTC.

This clone has more than one count but fewer than ten. This rearrangement joins TRBV2 to TRBJ1-4; no firm D call. Germline-derived CDR1 and CDR2 are SNHLY and FYNNEI. Between the trimmed V and J ends, which lost 7 bases and 3 bases, there was a span of 12 bases. The CDR3 is 14 residues long. The chain's CDR3 is CASTGVGANEKLFF. The CDR3 region has the DNA TGTGCCAGCACGGGAGTAGGCGCTAATGAAAAACTGTTTTTT.